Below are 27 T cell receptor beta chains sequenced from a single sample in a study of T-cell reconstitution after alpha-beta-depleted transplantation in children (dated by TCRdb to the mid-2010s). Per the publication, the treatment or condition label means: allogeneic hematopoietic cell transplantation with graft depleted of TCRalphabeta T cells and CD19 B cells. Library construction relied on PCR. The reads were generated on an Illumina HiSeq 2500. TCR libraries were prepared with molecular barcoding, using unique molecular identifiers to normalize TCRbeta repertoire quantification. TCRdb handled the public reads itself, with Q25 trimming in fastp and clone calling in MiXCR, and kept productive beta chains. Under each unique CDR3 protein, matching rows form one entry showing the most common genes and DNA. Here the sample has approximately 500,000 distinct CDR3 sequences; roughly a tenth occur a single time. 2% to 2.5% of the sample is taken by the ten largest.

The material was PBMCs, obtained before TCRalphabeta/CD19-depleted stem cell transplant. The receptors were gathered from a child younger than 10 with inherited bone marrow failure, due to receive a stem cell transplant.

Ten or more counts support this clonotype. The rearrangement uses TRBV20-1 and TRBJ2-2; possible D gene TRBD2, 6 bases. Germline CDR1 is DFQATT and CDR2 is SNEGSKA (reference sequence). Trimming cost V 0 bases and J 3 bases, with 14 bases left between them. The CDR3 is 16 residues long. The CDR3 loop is CSARDPRRVDTGELFF. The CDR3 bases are TGCAGTGCTAGAGATCCCCGGAGGGTCGACACCGGGGAGCTGTTTTTT.

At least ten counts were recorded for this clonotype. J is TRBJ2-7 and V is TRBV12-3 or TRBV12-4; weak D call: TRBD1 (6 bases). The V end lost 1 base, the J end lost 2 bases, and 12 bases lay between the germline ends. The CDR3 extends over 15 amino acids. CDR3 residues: CASSLEQGITYEQYF. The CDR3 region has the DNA TGTGCCAGCAGTTTAGAACAGGGTATTACCTACGAGCAGTACTTC.

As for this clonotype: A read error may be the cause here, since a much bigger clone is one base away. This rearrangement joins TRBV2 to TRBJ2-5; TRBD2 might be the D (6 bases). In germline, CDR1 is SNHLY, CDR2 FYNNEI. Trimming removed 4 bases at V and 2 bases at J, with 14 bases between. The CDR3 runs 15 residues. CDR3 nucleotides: TGTGCCAGCAGTGGTCAGCTAGCGCTACAAGAGACCCAGTACTTC. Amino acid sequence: CASSGQLALQETQYF.

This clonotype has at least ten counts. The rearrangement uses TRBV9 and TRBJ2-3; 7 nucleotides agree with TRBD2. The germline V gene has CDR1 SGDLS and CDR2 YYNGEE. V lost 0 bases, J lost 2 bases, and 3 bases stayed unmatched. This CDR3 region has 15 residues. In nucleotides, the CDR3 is TGTGCCAGCAGCGTAGGCGGGGGACTCACAGATACGCAGTATTTT. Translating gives CASSVGGGLTDTQYF.

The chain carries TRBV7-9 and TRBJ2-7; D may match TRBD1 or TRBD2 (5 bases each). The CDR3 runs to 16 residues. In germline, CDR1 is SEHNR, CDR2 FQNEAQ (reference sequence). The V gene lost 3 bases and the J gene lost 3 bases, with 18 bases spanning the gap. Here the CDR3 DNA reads TGTGCCAGCAGCTTTACGGCAGGGAGTCACTACTACGAGCAGTACTTC. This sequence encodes CASSFTAGSHYYEQYF. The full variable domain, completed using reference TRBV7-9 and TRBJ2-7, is DTGVSQNPRHKITKRGQNVTFRCDPISEHNRLYWYRQTLGQGPEFLTYFQNEAQLEKSRLLSDRFSAERPKGSFSTLEIQRTEQGDSAMYLCASSFTAGSHYYEQYFGPGTRLTVT.

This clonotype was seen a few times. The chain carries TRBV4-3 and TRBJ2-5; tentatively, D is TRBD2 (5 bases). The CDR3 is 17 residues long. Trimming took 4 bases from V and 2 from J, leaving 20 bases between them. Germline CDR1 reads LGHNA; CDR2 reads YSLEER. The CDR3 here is CASSPQPGATSQETQYF. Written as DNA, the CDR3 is TGCGCCAGCAGCCCCCAGCCGGGCGCTACTAGTCAAGAGACCCAGTACTTC.

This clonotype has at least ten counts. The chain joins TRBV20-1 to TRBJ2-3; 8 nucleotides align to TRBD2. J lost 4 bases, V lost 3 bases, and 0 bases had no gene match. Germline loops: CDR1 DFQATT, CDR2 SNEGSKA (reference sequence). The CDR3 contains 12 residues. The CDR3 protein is CSASSGADTQYF. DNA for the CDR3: TGCAGTGCTAGTAGCGGGGCAGATACGCAGTATTTT.

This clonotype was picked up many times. CDR3 protein: CSAKSMGHTYEQYF. The CDR3 nucleotides are TGCAGTGCTAAATCCATGGGACACACCTACGAGCAGTACTTC. This rearrangement joins TRBV20-1 to TRBJ2-7, with D maybe TRBD1 (6 bases). Germline V gene lookup returns CDR1 DFQATT and CDR2 SNEGSKA (reference sequence). CDR3 length: 14 amino acids. Between the trimmed V and J ends, which lost 4 bases and 2 bases, there was a span of 15 bases.

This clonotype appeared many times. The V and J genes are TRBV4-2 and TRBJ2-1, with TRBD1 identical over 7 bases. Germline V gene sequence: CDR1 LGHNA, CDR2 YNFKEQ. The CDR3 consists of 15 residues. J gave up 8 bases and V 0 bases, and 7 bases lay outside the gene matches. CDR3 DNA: TGTGCCAGCAGCCAAGAGTCTTCCACAGGGGATGAGCAGTTCTTC. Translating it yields CASSQESSTGDEQFF.

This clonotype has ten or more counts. Here the CDR3 reads CASSLVGGGYGYTF. CDR3 coding DNA: TGTGCCAGCAGCTTAGTGGGCGGAGGCTATGGCTACACCTTC. The chain combines TRBV7-9 with TRBJ1-2; D is uncertain. Germline-derived CDR1 and CDR2 are SEHNR and FQNEAQ (reference sequence). The CDR3 has 14 residues. With 1 base removed from V and 4 bases from J, the gap between germline ends came to 10 bases.

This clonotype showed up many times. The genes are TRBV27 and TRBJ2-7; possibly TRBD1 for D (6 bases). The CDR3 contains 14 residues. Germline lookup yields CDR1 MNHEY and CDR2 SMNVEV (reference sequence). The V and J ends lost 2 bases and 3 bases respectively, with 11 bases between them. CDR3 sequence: CASSLQGSIYEQYF. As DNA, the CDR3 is TGTGCCAGCAGTTTACAGGGGTCGATCTACGAGCAGTACTTC.

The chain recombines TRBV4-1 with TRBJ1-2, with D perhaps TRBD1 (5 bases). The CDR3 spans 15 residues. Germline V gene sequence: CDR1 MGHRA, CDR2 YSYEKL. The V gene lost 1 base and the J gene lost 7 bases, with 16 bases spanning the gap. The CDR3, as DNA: TGCGCCAGCAGCCAAGCTCTGGGGACGGCCCTTGGCTACACCTTC. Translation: CASSQALGTALGYTF.

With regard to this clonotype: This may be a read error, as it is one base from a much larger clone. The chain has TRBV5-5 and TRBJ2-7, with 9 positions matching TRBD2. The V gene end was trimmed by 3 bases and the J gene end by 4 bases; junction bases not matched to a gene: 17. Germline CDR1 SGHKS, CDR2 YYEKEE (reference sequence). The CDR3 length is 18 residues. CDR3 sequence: CASSSDDLLAGGPYEQYF. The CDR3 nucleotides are TGTGCCAGCAGCTCGGACGACTTGCTGGCGGGAGGGCCTTACGAGCAGTACTTC.

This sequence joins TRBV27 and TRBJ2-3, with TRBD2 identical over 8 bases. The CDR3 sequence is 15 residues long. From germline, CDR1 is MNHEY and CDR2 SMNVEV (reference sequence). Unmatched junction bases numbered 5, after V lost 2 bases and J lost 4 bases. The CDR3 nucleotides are TGTGCCAGCAGTTTAGGAAGCGGGAGTGCAGATACGCAGTATTTT. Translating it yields CASSLGSGSADTQYF.

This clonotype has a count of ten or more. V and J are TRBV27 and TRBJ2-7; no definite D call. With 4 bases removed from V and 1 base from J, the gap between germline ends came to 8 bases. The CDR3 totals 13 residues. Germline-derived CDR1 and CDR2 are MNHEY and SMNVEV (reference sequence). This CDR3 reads CASSYTNSYEQYF. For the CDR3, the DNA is TGTGCCAGCAGTTACACAAATTCCTACGAGCAGTACTTC.

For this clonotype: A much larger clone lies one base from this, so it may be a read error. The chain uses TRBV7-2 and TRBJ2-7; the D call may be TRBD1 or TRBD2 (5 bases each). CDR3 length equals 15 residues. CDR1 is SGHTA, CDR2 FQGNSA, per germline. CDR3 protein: CASSFHRDGSYEQHF. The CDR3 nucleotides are TGTGCCAGCAGCTTCCACCGGGACGGCTCCTACGAGCAGCACTTC.

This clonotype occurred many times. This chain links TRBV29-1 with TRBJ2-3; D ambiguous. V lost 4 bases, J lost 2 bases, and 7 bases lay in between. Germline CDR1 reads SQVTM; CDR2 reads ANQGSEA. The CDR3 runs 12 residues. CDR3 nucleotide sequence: TGCAGCGTTGGCCGGTCCACAGATACGCAGTATTTT. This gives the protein CSVGRSTDTQYF.

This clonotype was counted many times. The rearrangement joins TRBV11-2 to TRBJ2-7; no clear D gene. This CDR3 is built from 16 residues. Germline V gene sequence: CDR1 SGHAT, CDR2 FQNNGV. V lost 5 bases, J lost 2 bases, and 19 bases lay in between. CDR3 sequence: CASSPGYGPYTYEQYF. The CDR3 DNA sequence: TGTGCCAGCAGCCCGGGTTATGGGCCTTACACCTACGAGCAGTACTTC.

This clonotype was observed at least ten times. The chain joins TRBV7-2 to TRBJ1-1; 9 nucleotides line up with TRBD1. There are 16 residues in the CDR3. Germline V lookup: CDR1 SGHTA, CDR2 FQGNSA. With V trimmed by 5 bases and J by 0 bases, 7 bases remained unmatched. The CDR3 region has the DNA TGTGCCAGCAGCAGACTTGACAGGGGGGTGAACACTGAAGCTTTCTTT. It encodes CASSRLDRGVNTEAFF. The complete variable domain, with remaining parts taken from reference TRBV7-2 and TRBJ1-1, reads GAGVSQSPSNKVTEKGKDVELRCDPISGHTALYWYRQSLGQGLEFLIYFQGNSAPDKSGLPSDRFSAERTGGSVSTLTIQRTQQEDSAVYLCASSRLDRGVNTEAFFGQGTRLTVV.

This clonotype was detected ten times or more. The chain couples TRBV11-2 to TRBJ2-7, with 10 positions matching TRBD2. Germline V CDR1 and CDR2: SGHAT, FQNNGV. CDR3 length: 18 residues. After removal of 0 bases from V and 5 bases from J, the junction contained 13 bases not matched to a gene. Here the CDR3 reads CASSLDWLAGDFGNEQYF. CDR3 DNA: TGTGCCAGCAGCTTAGATTGGCTAGCGGGAGACTTTGGTAACGAGCAGTACTTC.

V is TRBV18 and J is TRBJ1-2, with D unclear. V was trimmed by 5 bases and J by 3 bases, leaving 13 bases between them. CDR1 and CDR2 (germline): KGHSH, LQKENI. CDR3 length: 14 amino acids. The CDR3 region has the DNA TGTGCCAGCTCAAAACAGCCGGAAGACTATGGCTACACCTTC. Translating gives CASSKQPEDYGYTF.

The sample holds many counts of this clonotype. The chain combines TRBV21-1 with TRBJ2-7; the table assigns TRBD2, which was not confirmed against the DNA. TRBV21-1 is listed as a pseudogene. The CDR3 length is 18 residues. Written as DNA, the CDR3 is TGTGCCAGCAGCAACCCCATTATGACTAGCGGGCTTCACTACGAGCAGTACTTC. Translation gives CASSNPIMTSGLHYEQYF.

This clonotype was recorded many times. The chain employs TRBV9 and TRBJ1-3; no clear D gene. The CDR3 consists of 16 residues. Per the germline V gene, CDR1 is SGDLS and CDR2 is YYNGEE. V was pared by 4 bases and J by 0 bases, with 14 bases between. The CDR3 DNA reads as TGTGCCAGCAGCTCCCGTTGGTCGTCCTCTGGAAACACCATATATTTT. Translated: CASSSRWSSSGNTIYF.

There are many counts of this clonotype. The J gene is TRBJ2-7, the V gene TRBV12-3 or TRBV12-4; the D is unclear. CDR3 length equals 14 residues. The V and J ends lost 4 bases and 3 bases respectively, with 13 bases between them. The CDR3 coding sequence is TGTGCCAGCAGTTCGACCGCCACGCACTACGAGCAGTACTTC. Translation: CASSSTATHYEQYF.

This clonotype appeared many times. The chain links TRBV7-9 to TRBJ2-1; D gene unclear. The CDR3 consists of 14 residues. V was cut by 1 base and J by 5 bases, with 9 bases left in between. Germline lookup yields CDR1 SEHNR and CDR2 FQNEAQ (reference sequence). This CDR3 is CASSLVPPDNEQFF. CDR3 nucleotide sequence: TGTGCCAGCAGCTTAGTTCCCCCGGACAATGAGCAGTTCTTC.

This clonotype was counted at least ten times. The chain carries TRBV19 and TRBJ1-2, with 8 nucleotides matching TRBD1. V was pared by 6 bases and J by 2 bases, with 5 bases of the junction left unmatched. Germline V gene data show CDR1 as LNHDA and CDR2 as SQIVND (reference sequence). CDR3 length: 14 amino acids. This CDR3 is CASSGQGYNYGYTF. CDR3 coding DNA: TGTGCCAGTAGCGGACAGGGTTACAACTATGGCTACACCTTC.

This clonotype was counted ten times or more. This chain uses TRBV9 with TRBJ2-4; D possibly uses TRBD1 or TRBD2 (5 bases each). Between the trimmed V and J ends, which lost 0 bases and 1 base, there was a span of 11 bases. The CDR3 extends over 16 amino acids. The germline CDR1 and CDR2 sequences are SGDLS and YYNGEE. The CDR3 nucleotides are TGTGCCAGCAGCGTAGATGGGGGTATGGCCAAAAACATTCAGTACTTC. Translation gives CASSVDGGMAKNIQYF.